At least ten counts were recorded for the clone carrying this T cell receptor (beta chain). Time point denoted: newly diagnosed GD, antithyroid drugs for less than 3 months. PBMC RNA was the source of the TCR library. J lost 5 bases, V lost 2 bases, and 7 bases had no gene match. The CDR3 loop spans 16 amino acids. From germline, CDR1 is LNHDA and CDR2 SQIVND (reference sequence). Sequencing libraries for TCR beta were prepared with iRepertoire HTBI primers and Arm-PCR of CDR3 regions. TCRdb reprocessed the multiplex PCR reads with MiXCR, giving one entry per CDR3 protein. The sample shows 400,000 to 500,000 distinct CDR3 sequences, under 15% of them seen only once. The data belong to a study of regulatory T cells in long-lasting Graves disease. These same records also appear under a second study, on T cells in Graves' hyperthyroidism and ophthalmopathy.

The specimen was peripheral blood mononuclear cells (PBMCs), collected at new diagnosis, from a patient treated with antithyroid drugs. The sequence was obtained from a woman in her twenties or thirties with Graves disease. The chain carries TRBV19 and TRBJ2-2, with 8 bases that match TRBD2. CDR3 region: CASSIPSGSETGELFF. In DNA, the CDR3 is TGTGCCAGTAGTATACCGAGCGGGAGCGAAACCGGGGAGCTGTTTTTT.